These 24 T cell receptor beta chains were sequenced from one sample in a study of CD8 T cells in Susac syndrome. Random hexamers were used to reverse transcribe about 0.45 to 1 ug of RNA. One entry per CDR3 protein results from TCRdb running MiXCR on the immunoSEQ multiplex PCR reads. The sample yields about 210,000 distinct CDR3 sequences, 95% seen once. The sequenced material came from CD4+ T cells from PBMCs. The receptors originated from a human donor with multiple sclerosis.

A word on this clonotype: A junction boundary mismatches the germline segment, possibly from a read error. The V gene is TRBV29-1, the J gene TRBJ2-5; 7 nucleotides align to TRBD1. CDR3 length: 14 residues. The germline gives CDR1 SQVTM, CDR2 ANQGSEA. The CDR3 coding sequence is TGCAGCGTTGAGCCCGGGACAGCACAAGGGACCCAGTACTTC. Protein: CSVEPGTAQGTQYF. The full variable domain, in which reference TRBV29-1 and TRBJ2-5 provide the parts outside the CDR3, is SAVISQKPSRDICQRGTSLTIQCQVDSQVTMMFWYRQQPGQSLTLIATANQGSEATYESGFVIDKFPISRPNLTFSTLTVSNMSPEDSSIYLCSVEPGTAQGTQYFGPGTRLLVL.

This clonotype appeared once. The chain combines TRBV2 with TRBJ2-3, with no clear D. CDR3 size: 11 residues. V lost 7 bases and J 2 bases, leaving 4 bases between the germline ends. Germline V gene sequence: CDR1 SNHLY, CDR2 FYNNEI. In DNA form, the CDR3 reads TGTGCCAGCACCTACACAGATACGCAGTATTTT. Translated: CASTYTDTQYF. Using reference TRBV2 and TRBJ2-3 for the parts outside the CDR3, the full variable domain is EPEVTQTPSHQVTQMGQEVILRCVPISNHLYFYWYRQILGQKVEFLVSFYNNEISEKSEIFDDQFSVERPDGSNFTLKIRSTKLEDSAMYFCASTYTDTQYFGPGTRLTVL.

The genes are TRBV20-1 and TRBJ2-1, with 10 positions matching TRBD2. CDR1 and CDR2 (germline): DFQATT, SNEGSKA (reference sequence). This CDR3 is built from 13 residues. Unmatched junction bases numbered 2, after V lost 3 bases and J lost 6 bases. The chain's CDR3 is CSARLAGVNEQFF. DNA of the CDR3: TGCAGTGCTAGGCTAGCGGGAGTCAATGAGCAGTTCTTC.

The rearrangement uses TRBV6-2 or TRBV6-3 and TRBJ2-1; 9 bases map to TRBD2. V shed 5 bases, J shed 7 bases, and the junction held 15 bases outside the gene matches. CDR1 and CDR2 (germline): MNHEY, SVGEGT. The CDR3 extends over 17 amino acids. The CDR3 protein is CASSPPPGAGGWNEQFF. The CDR3 DNA is TGTGCCAGCAGTCCCCCTCCAGGAGCGGGGGGTTGGAATGAGCAGTTCTTC.

The chain is built from TRBV27 and TRBJ2-7, with 7 nucleotides matching TRBD2. V gave up 5 bases and J gave up 2 bases; unmatched junction bases: 6. Germline CDR1 reads MNHEY; CDR2 reads SMNVEV (reference sequence). The length of the CDR3 is 14 residues. The chain's CDR3 is CASSRGGSTYEQYF. For the CDR3, the DNA is TGTGCCAGCAGTCGGGGCGGGAGTACCTACGAGCAGTACTTC.

This clonotype showed up just once. The chain links TRBV19 to TRBJ2-7, with 7 bases identical to TRBD1. Trimming took 3 bases from V and 4 from J; bases not matched to a gene: 6. CDR3 size: 14 residues. Germline-derived CDR1 and CDR2 are LNHDA and SQIVND (reference sequence). The CDR3, as DNA: TGTGCCAGTAGTATTCCAGGGGGTGTGTACGAGCAGTACTTC. This encodes CASSIPGGVYEQYF.

This clonotype showed up just a few times. V gene TRBV12-3 or TRBV12-4 combines with J gene TRBJ2-5; 12 bases align to TRBD2. This CDR3 is built from 15 residues. Germline trimming cut 5 bases from V and 5 bases from J; bases unmatched to any gene: 6. The CDR3 protein is CASSPSGGAGETQYF. The CDR3 DNA is TGTGCCAGCAGTCCTAGCGGGGGGGCCGGGGAGACCCAGTACTTC.

The chain combines TRBV29-1 with TRBJ2-3; D remains ambiguous. The germline V and J ends were trimmed by 7 bases and 6 bases, with 11 bases remaining between them. Germline CDR1 is SQVTM and CDR2 is ANQGSEA. CDR3 length: 11 residues. CDR3 protein: CSGIFLDTQYF. CDR3 nucleotide sequence: TGCAGCGGGATATTTTTGGATACGCAGTATTTT.

This clonotype was detected once. J is TRBJ2-7 and V is TRBV5-8, with D possibly matching TRBD1 (6 bases). The CDR3 is 13 residues long. V lost 6 bases and J lost 2, with 12 bases in between. CDR1 is SGHTS and CDR2 is YDEGEE in the germline V gene. For the CDR3, the DNA is TGTGCCAGCACCCCCCGGACAGCCTACGAGCAGTACTTC. This encodes CASTPRTAYEQYF.

V and J are TRBV3-1 and TRBJ2-3, with 13 bases identical to TRBD2. Germline CDR1 reads LGHDT; CDR2 reads YNNKEL (reference sequence). V dropped 4 bases and J dropped 2; count of bases not matched to a gene: 12. The CDR3 totals 19 residues. The CDR3 coding sequence is TGTGCCAGCAGCCGCTATCGACTAGCGGGAGGAGGAACCACAGATACGCAGTATTTT. Protein: CASSRYRLAGGGTTDTQYF.

Note on this clonotype: One end of the junction is discordant with germline, which a read error may explain. The rearrangement uses TRBV20-1 and TRBJ2-7, with 11 bases matching TRBD2. This CDR3 is built from 18 residues. CDR1 and CDR2 (germline): DFQATT, SNEGSKA (reference sequence). The DNA for the CDR3 is TGCAGTGCTTCCATGGTAGCGGGGGGGCCAACCCTATCCTCCGAGCAGTACTTC. Encoded protein: CSASMVAGGPTLSSEQYF.

About this clonotype: At one end the junction does not follow the germline gene, possibly because of a read error. The chain carries TRBV29-1 and TRBJ2-5; 8 bases match TRBD1. This CDR3 has 10 amino acids. The germline V gene encodes CDR1 SQVTM and CDR2 ANQGSEA. CDR3 DNA sequence: TGTTCAGGGGGCCGGGAGACCCAGTACTTC. As protein: CSGGRETQYF.

The DNA for the CDR3 is TGCGCCAGCAGCCCCGGACCAGGAACAGAGACCCAGTACTTC. It encodes CASSPGPGTETQYF. The V and J genes are TRBV4-1 and TRBJ2-5; D uncertain. From germline, CDR1 is MGHRA and CDR2 YSYEKL. Deletions cut 4 bases from V and 4 bases from J, with 13 bases between. The CDR3 extends over 14 amino acids.

This chain uses TRBV9 with TRBJ1-1, with D possibly matching TRBD1 (5 bases). V lost 3 bases and J 4 bases, leaving 16 bases between the germline ends. This CDR3 region has 15 residues. Germline CDR1 reads SGDLS; CDR2 reads YYNGEE. DNA for the CDR3: TGTGCCAGCAGCGCCACGGGACGCACCCCCACTGAAGCTTTCTTT. It codes for CASSATGRTPTEAFF.

This chain joins TRBV12-3 or TRBV12-4 and TRBJ2-7; D tentatively fits TRBD1 or TRBD2 (6 bases each). The CDR3 extends over 12 amino acids. V lost 11 bases to trimming and J lost 2 bases, with 13 bases between them. Here the CDR3 DNA reads TGTGCCCCCAACAGGGAGGCCTACGAGCAGTACTTC. Its protein is CAPNREAYEQYF.

This rearrangement joins TRBV4-1 to TRBJ2-7; 7 bases fit TRBD2. The germline V gene encodes CDR1 MGHRA and CDR2 YSYEKL. V lost 0 bases and J lost 2; bases outside the gene matches: 7. The CDR3 has 16 residues. Here the CDR3 DNA reads TGCGCCAGCAGCCAAGACCCGGGGGGACTTCCCTACGAGCAGTACTTC. It yields the protein CASSQDPGGLPYEQYF.

This clonotype showed up just once. The chain recombines TRBV27 with TRBJ2-3; 8 nucleotides match TRBD2. J lost 6 bases, V lost 2 bases, and 10 bases had no gene match. The CDR3 spans 16 residues. Germline V gene lookup returns CDR1 MNHEY and CDR2 SMNVEV (reference sequence). The chain's CDR3 is CASSLGRGAPGDTQYF. The CDR3 coding sequence is TGTGCCAGCAGTTTAGGGCGGGGGGCCCCCGGGGATACGCAGTATTTT.

V is TRBV28 and J is TRBJ2-3; D gene uncertain. The V and J ends lost 3 bases and 4 bases respectively, with 11 bases between them. The CDR3 spans 14 residues. Germline V CDR1 and CDR2: MDHEN, SYDVKM. In nucleotides, the CDR3 is TGTGCCAGCAGTTTGACAAGTCCCGCAGATACGCAGTATTTT. Protein product: CASSLTSPADTQYF.

The V call is TRBV3-1, the J call TRBJ1-1; D gene uncertain. V lost 1 base to trimming and J lost 11 bases, with 8 bases between them. The CDR3 contains 11 residues. CDR1 and CDR2 from the germline V gene are LGHDT and YNNKEL (reference sequence). CDR3 residues: CASSQGPRAFF. CDR3 in DNA: TGTGCCAGCAGCCAAGGTCCGAGGGCTTTCTTT.

V and J are TRBV7-9 and TRBJ2-3; TRBD1 aligns across 8 bases. The CDR3 contains 17 residues. V shed 5 bases, J shed 2 bases, and the junction held 12 bases outside the gene matches. CDR1 is SEHNR, CDR2 FQNEAQ, per germline (reference sequence). CDR3: CASSPTLGTGSTDTQYF. The CDR3 DNA reads TGTGCCAGCAGCCCCACCCTCGGGACAGGCTCCACAGATACGCAGTATTTT.

The chain joins TRBV29-1 to TRBJ2-5, with 9 bases lining up with TRBD2. The V gene end was trimmed by 7 bases and the J gene end by 3 bases; junction bases not matched to a gene: 15. This CDR3 has 16 amino acids. CDR1 and CDR2 (germline): SQVTM, ANQGSEA. The CDR3 is CSARLAGHKVKETQYF. CDR3 coding DNA: TGCAGCGCCCGCCTAGCGGGGCACAAAGTTAAAGAGACCCAGTACTTC. The full variable domain, rest sourced from reference TRBV29-1 and TRBJ2-5, is SAVISQKPSRDICQRGTSLTIQCQVDSQVTMMFWYRQQPGQSLTLIATANQGSEATYESGFVIDKFPISRPNLTFSTLTVSNMSPEDSSIYLCSARLAGHKVKETQYFGPGTRLLVL.

This chain uses TRBV16 with TRBJ1-1; a weak D match, TRBD1 (6 bases). Between the trimmed V and J ends, which lost 0 bases and 0 bases, there was a span of 11 bases. Germline CDR1 is KGHSY and CDR2 is FQNENV. This CDR3 has 16 residues. CDR3 in DNA: TGTGCCAGCAGCCAATCTAGGCCAGGGGTGAACACTGAAGCTTTCTTT. It is translated as CASSQSRPGVNTEAFF.

This chain connects TRBV6-1 to TRBJ2-5, with a weak D call TRBD2 (6 bases). The CDR3 totals 12 residues. V lost 7 bases to trimming and J lost 4 bases, with 10 bases between them. CDR1 is MNHNS and CDR2 is SASEGT in the germline V gene. CDR3 sequence: CASKVGGETQYF. DNA of the CDR3: TGTGCCAGCAAGGTGGGGGGAGAGACCCAGTACTTC.

The rearrangement links TRBV20-1 to TRBJ2-4; D is unresolved. CDR1 is DFQATT and CDR2 is SNEGSKA in the germline V gene (reference sequence). V dropped 3 bases and J dropped 0 bases, with 9 bases sitting between them. The CDR3 loop spans 14 amino acids. The CDR3 spells CSASIDLAKNIQYF. The CDR3 nucleotides read TGCAGTGCTAGTATCGACCTAGCCAAAAACATTCAGTACTTC.